The next 11 T cell receptor beta chains were all read from a single sample in a study of shared clonotypes between healthy human individuals. Naive CD8 cells were CD45RO-negative, positively selected for CCR7, excluding terminally differentiated effector memory CD45RA+ cells. The assay was immunoSEQ multiplex PCR, and TCRdb's table has in-frame clones only and misses some. The table records hundreds of thousands of clones, over 90% of them present only once. Sequenced sample: naive CD8+ T cells sorted from blood. These receptors came from a man aged 25 to 40 in good health.

The rearrangement uses TRBV15 and TRBJ2-3; no firm D call. The CDR3 covers 17 residues. Germline assignment: CDR1 LNHNV and CDR2 YYDKDF (reference sequence). The V and J ends lost 0 bases and 1 base respectively, with 14 bases between them. CDR3 coding DNA: TGTGCCACCAGCAGAGACCCCGGTGGGGTGGGCACAGATACGCAGTATTTT. This codes for CATSRDPGGVGTDTQYF.

The chain joins TRBV29-1 to TRBJ1-2; 8 bases line up with TRBD1. This CDR3 has 13 amino acids. J lost 3 bases, V lost 6 bases, and 6 bases had no gene match. Germline CDR1 is SQVTM and CDR2 is ANQGSEA. CDR3 sequence reads: CSVVIQGDYGYTF. In DNA form, the CDR3 reads TGCAGCGTAGTAATACAGGGGGACTATGGCTACACCTTC.

The V gene is TRBV9, the J gene TRBJ1-3, with D maybe TRBD1 (6 bases). Looked up from germline, CDR1 is SGDLS and CDR2 is YYNGEE. This CDR3 is 15 amino acids long. V lost 4 bases, J lost 2 bases, and 13 bases lay in between. The CDR3 here is CASSTRSGAGNTIYF. CDR3 coding DNA: TGTGCCAGCAGCACGCGCTCAGGGGCTGGAAACACCATATATTTT. The full variable domain, rest sourced from reference TRBV9 and TRBJ1-3, is DSGVTQTPKHLITATGQRVTLRCSPRSGDLSVYWYQQSLDQGLQFLIQYYNGEERAKGNILERFSAQQFPDLHSELNLSSLELGDSALYFCASSTRSGAGNTIYFGEGSWLTVV.

The V gene is TRBV10-1, the J gene TRBJ2-7; TRBD2 matches 7 bases. The CDR3 spans 14 residues. The V and J ends lost 5 bases and 5 bases, in that order; junction bases with no gene match: 9. Germline V CDR1 and CDR2: WNHNN, SYGVQD (reference sequence). The CDR3: CASSPRLAAHEQYF. DNA for the CDR3: TGCGCCAGCAGTCCCCGACTAGCAGCCCACGAGCAGTACTTC.

The genes are TRBV2 and TRBJ1-1; D not certain. CDR1 SNHLY and CDR2 FYNNEI come from the germline V gene. The CDR3 covers 14 residues. Trimming removed 7 bases from V and 7 bases from J, with 19 bases in between. CDR3 region: CASIPRPSRIEAFF. CDR3 in DNA: TGTGCCAGCATCCCCAGACCCTCTCGGATTGAAGCTTTCTTT.

This sequence joins TRBV7-6 and TRBJ2-3; 14 nucleotides align to TRBD2. The CDR3 sequence is 18 residues long. Germline lookup yields CDR1 SGHVS and CDR2 FNYEAQ. J gave up 7 bases and V 7 bases, and 16 bases lay outside the gene matches. The CDR3 here is CASTLVERGLAGVNTQYF. The CDR3 DNA reads as TGTGCCAGCACCCTAGTGGAAAGGGGACTAGCGGGAGTGAATACGCAGTATTTT.

The rearrangement uses TRBV11-2 and TRBJ2-1, with a tentative D call TRBD2 (5 bases). Trimming removed 1 base from V and 8 bases from J, with 12 bases in between. Germline CDR1 and CDR2: SGHAT and FQNNGV. There are 14 residues in the CDR3. The DNA for the CDR3 is TGTGCCAGCAGCTTAGTTCCTAGCCAGGATGAGCAGTTCTTC. Translation: CASSLVPSQDEQFF. Full variable domain (remainder filled in from reference TRBV11-2 and TRBJ2-1): EAGVAQSPRYKIIEKRQSVAFWCNPISGHATLYWYQQILGQGPKLLIQFQNNGVVDDSQLPKDRFSAERLKGVDSTLKIQPAKLEDSAVYLCASSLVPSQDEQFFGPGTRLTVL.

This chain links TRBV4-1 with TRBJ2-7; D perhaps matches TRBD1 (6 bases). V dropped 1 base and J dropped 3 bases, with 10 bases sitting between them. Germline V gene sequence: CDR1 MGHRA, CDR2 YSYEKL. The CDR3 runs to 14 residues. This chain's CDR3 is CASSQGQVGYEQYF. DNA of the CDR3: TGCGCCAGCAGCCAAGGACAGGTGGGCTACGAGCAGTACTTC.

This chain links TRBV9 with TRBJ1-4; D gene uncertain. CDR3 length: 17 residues. The V gene lost 0 bases and the J gene lost 1 base, with 13 bases spanning the gap. In germline, CDR1 is SGDLS, CDR2 YYNGEE. The CDR3 bases are TGTGCCAGCAGCGTAGAGGAACTCTGGGGAACTAATGAAAAACTGTTTTTT. It yields the protein CASSVEELWGTNEKLFF.

V usage is TRBV15 and J usage is TRBJ1-4; a possible D gene is TRBD1 (6 bases). Germline V gene data show CDR1 as LNHNV and CDR2 as YYDKDF (reference sequence). With 5 bases removed from V and 3 bases from J, the gap between germline ends came to 13 bases. The CDR3 runs 15 residues. Written as DNA, the CDR3 is TGTGCCACCAGCGGAAAGGACAGCGCTAATGAAAAACTGTTTTTT. Translation gives CATSGKDSANEKLFF.

The V call is TRBV7-9, the J call TRBJ2-5; D unresolved. The CDR3 has 10 amino acids. V was clipped by 11 bases and J by 6 bases, with 10 bases between them. Germline V gene data show CDR1 as SEHNR and CDR2 as FQNEAQ (reference sequence). CDR3 bases: TGTGCCTCAAGTGGGAAGACCCAGTACTTC. It is translated as CASSGKTQYF. Full variable domain (missing parts from reference TRBV7-9 and TRBJ2-5): DTGVSQNPRHKITKRGQNVTFRCDPISEHNRLYWYRQTLGQGPEFLTYFQNEAQLEKSRLLSDRFSAERPKGSFSTLEIQRTEQGDSAMYLCASSGKTQYFGPGTRLLVL.